This passage covers 9 T cell receptor beta chains from one sample sequenced in a study of blood T cell repertoires in COVID-19 (TCRdb year 2020). The protocol used for the library was the immunoSEQ multiplex PCR assay. Entries here come from immuneACCESS through TCRdb and include only in-frame sequences with V and J called. Some clones fail to appear in such tables; in the studies checked, an unresolved V gene covers under half of the shortfall, and the cause of the remainder is unknown. Across this sample there are roughly 250,000 clones, with roughly nine tenths seen only once. Clones ranked in the top ten supply just under 6.5% of the sample. Sequencing input: PBMCs or T cells enriched from blood (not recorded which). The receptors were gathered from a woman younger than 45 with acute COVID-19.

The chain employs TRBV2 and TRBJ1-5, with D unresolved. V lost 1 base and J 6 bases, leaving 13 bases between the germline ends. This CDR3 spans 15 amino acids. Germline V CDR1 and CDR2: SNHLY, FYNNEI. In nucleotides, the CDR3 is TGTGCCAGCAGTGAAGGGGATAGCGTCTTTCAGCCCCAGCATTTT. This encodes CASSEGDSVFQPQHF.

The chain combines TRBV5-4 with TRBJ2-7; D is unclear. Germline loops: CDR1 SGHNT, CDR2 YYREEE (reference sequence). The CDR3 runs 11 residues. Trimming took off 4 bases at V and 5 bases at J, with 7 bases between the two ends. The CDR3 protein is CASSLRNEQYF. The CDR3 region has the DNA TGTGCCAGCAGCCTAAGAAACGAGCAGTACTTC.

V is TRBV29-1 and J is TRBJ2-2; 10 bases map to TRBD1. CDR3 length: 17 residues. Looked up from germline, CDR1 is SQVTM and CDR2 is ANQGSEA. After removal of 0 bases from V and 6 bases from J, the junction contained 10 bases not matched to a gene. CDR3 DNA: TGCAGCGTTGAAGATCCGTCTGACAGGGGGCTGTCCGGGGAGCTGTTTTTT. This translates into CSVEDPSDRGLSGELFF.

The chain is built from TRBV9 and TRBJ2-7; D is unclear. In germline, CDR1 is SGDLS, CDR2 YYNGEE. This CDR3 comprises 14 residues. The germline V and J ends were trimmed by 0 bases and 0 bases, with 7 bases remaining between them. CDR3 protein: CASSVEPSSYEQYF. The CDR3 region has the DNA TGTGCCAGCAGCGTAGAGCCAAGCTCCTACGAGCAGTACTTC. The variable domain in full, completed from reference TRBV9 and TRBJ2-7, reads DSGVTQTPKHLITATGQRVTLRCSPRSGDLSVYWYQQSLDQGLQFLIQYYNGEERAKGNILERFSAQQFPDLHSELNLSSLELGDSALYFCASSVEPSSYEQYFGPGTRLTVT.

The chain links TRBV4-3 to TRBJ2-7; D perhaps matches TRBD2 (7 bases). Germline V gene lookup returns CDR1 LGHNA and CDR2 YSLEER. CDR3 size: 14 residues. V dropped 3 bases and J dropped 6 bases, with 15 bases sitting between them. CDR3 sequence: CASSQGAGRGEQYF. The CDR3 region has the DNA TGCGCCAGCAGCCAGGGGGCGGGGAGGGGCGAGCAGTACTTC.

The chain is built from TRBV6-2 or TRBV6-3 and TRBJ2-3; no clear D. Deletions cut 5 bases from V and 2 bases from J, with 8 bases between. This CDR3 is 13 amino acids long. The germline gives CDR1 MNHEY, CDR2 SVGEGT. CDR3: CASSTHNTDTQYF. CDR3 nucleotide sequence: TGTGCCAGCAGTACCCACAACACAGATACGCAGTATTTT.

The V call is TRBV25-1, the J call TRBJ1-3; 7 nucleotides line up with TRBD1. This CDR3 spans 16 amino acids. Germline loops: CDR1 MGHDK, CDR2 SYGVNS. The V segment lost 1 base and the J segment 2 bases; nucleotides outside the gene matches: 5. The DNA for the CDR3 is TGTGCCAGCAGTGAATCTGGGACAGAAGCTGGAAACACCATATATTTT. Protein product: CASSESGTEAGNTIYF.

CDR3 sequence reads: CASSKTGTTNEKLFF. In DNA form, the CDR3 reads TGTGCCAGCAGCAAAACAGGCACAACTAATGAAAAACTGTTTTTT. This chain connects TRBV9 to TRBJ1-4; a weak D match, TRBD1 (5 bases). CDR1 is SGDLS, CDR2 YYNGEE, per germline. Deletions cut 4 bases from V and 0 bases from J, with 10 bases between. The CDR3 runs 15 residues.

The V and J genes are TRBV24-1 and TRBJ2-7; TRBD2 is a possible D gene (5 bases). Germline V gene sequence: CDR1 KGHDR, CDR2 SFDVKD. The CDR3 totals 14 residues. Trimming cost V 5 bases and J 0 bases, with 10 bases left between them. This CDR3 is CATSGESISYEQYF. The CDR3, as DNA: TGTGCCACCAGTGGGGAGTCTATCTCCTACGAGCAGTACTTC.